This T cell receptor (beta chain) stems from a study of T cell clones after liver transplantation. Background on the study: Graft-donor-reactive sequences were compared with third-party-reactive TCRbeta sequences from pre-transplant mixed lymphocyte reactions. Without induction therapy, subjects received standard immunosuppression until 12-24 months post-transplant.

Assay used: immunoSEQ multiplex PCR; TCRdb lists only in-frame clones, some missing. The table shows roughly 100,000 clones, with approximately 78% occurring only once. Study outcomes and limitations: The donor-reactive repertoire was only partly measurable in two subjects, lacking donor cells.

Germline values: CDR1 SGHTA, CDR2 FQGNSA. CDR3 length: 13 residues. V shed 5 bases and J shed 5 bases, with 10 bases lying between them. About this clone itself: Its antigen remains unidentified.

The TCR was taken from a human donor who received a liver transplant. The sequencing used CD4+ T cells from blood, collected before liver transplant. This chain links TRBV7-2 with TRBJ1-5, with unresolved D. CDR3 sequence: CASSPAPHQPQHF. CDR3 nucleotide sequence: TGTGCCAGCAGCCCAGCCCCCCATCAGCCCCAGCATTTT.